This T cell receptor (beta chain) was recorded in a study of T cell repertoires in cytomegalovirus infection. A note on this clonotype: Its antigen is not identified.

Per germline, CDR1 LNHDA and CDR2 SQIVND (reference sequence). This CDR3 is built from 15 residues. After removal of 6 bases from V and 4 bases from J, the junction contained 9 bases not matched to a gene. One entry per CDR3 protein results from TCRdb running MiXCR on the reads. Of around 750,000 distinct CDR3 sequences in the sample, around a third were seen once. The source of this sequence is a human donor in good health (CMV status not recorded). Some clones in this sample may be carry-over from other donors' samples. Specimen: cultured CD8+ T cells from PBMCs, collected from culture after CMV antigen stimulation. The chain links TRBV19 to TRBJ2-1, with 7 nucleotides matching TRBD1. CDR3 sequence (DNA): TGTGCCAGTAGCGCCCTCCGGGACAGATACAATGAGCAGTTCTTC. Its translation is CASSALRDRYNEQFF.